A single sample is the source of the 28 T cell receptor beta chains below, sequenced in a study of T cell changes during pregnancy in multiple sclerosis. Clones were sequenced by immunoSEQ multiplex PCR, and TCRdb holds only the in-frame ones, with some missing. The data contain tens of thousands of clones, 75% to 95% of them singletons. The sequences come from CD8+ T cells from peripheral blood mononuclear cells, collected before pregnancy. These receptor sequences come from a female donor with multiple sclerosis, enrolled in a pregnancy study.

The V call is TRBV9, the J call TRBJ2-7; D is possibly TRBD2 (6 bases). The V and J ends lost 4 bases and 7 bases respectively, with 15 bases between them. This CDR3 has 13 residues. Germline V lookup: CDR1 SGDLS, CDR2 YYNGEE. The DNA of the CDR3 is TGTGCCAGCAGCTTTGGGACTGCAGGGGAGCAGTACTTC. Translated, it gives CASSFGTAGEQYF.

This chain connects TRBV11-1 to TRBJ2-1, with TRBD2 as a possible D gene (6 bases). The CDR3 extends over 16 amino acids. CDR1 and CDR2 (germline): SGHAT, FQDESV (reference sequence). The V gene lost 2 bases and the J gene lost 2 bases, with 13 bases spanning the gap. CDR3 in DNA: TGTGCCAGCAGCTTACTAGATAGACTAGCCTACAATGAGCAGTTCTTC. It specifies CASSLLDRLAYNEQFF.

The chain recombines TRBV2 with TRBJ2-7; no firm D call. The ends were cut back, 3 bases at V and 5 bases at J, with 17 bases in the middle. The length of the CDR3 is 15 residues. Germline-derived CDR1 and CDR2 are SNHLY and FYNNEI. CDR3 sequence (DNA): TGTGCCAGCAGTGACATCGACTCTTCGGCCCACGAGCAGTACTTC. This gives the protein CASSDIDSSAHEQYF.

V is TRBV7-9 and J is TRBJ1-1, with TRBD1 identical over 7 bases. The CDR3 runs 16 residues. V gave up 6 bases and J gave up 1 base; unmatched junction bases: 11. CDR1 SEHNR and CDR2 FQNEAQ come from the germline V gene (reference sequence). CDR3 region: CASSSDRTGGNTEAFF. The CDR3 region has the DNA TGTGCCAGCAGTTCCGACCGGACAGGCGGGAACACTGAAGCTTTCTTT.

About this clone: This sample also contains other DNA sequences that code for the same CDR3. The rearrangement uses TRBV7-6 and TRBJ2-7; maybe TRBD2 (6 bases). Germline assignment: CDR1 SGHVS and CDR2 FNYEAQ. The CDR3 covers 13 residues. The germline V and J ends were trimmed by 5 bases and 1 base, with 9 bases remaining between them. The CDR3 DNA follows: TGTGCCAGCAGCCCCGGGACTTCCTACGAGCAGTACTTC. Its protein is CASSPGTSYEQYF.

The chain couples TRBV11-2 to TRBJ2-3, with TRBD1 matching 7 bases. Germline V CDR1 and CDR2: SGHAT, FQNNGV. This CDR3 is built from 14 residues. V trimming: 5 bases; J trimming: 3 bases; junction bases outside the gene matches: 5. CDR3 sequence: CASSPRGQTDTQYF. The CDR3 bases are TGTGCCAGCAGCCCGAGGGGACAGACAGATACGCAGTATTTT.

The rearrangement uses TRBV29-1 and TRBJ1-1; D is ambiguous. The CDR3 runs to 14 residues. The germline V gene encodes CDR1 SQVTM and CDR2 ANQGSEA. V lost 0 bases and J 0 bases, leaving 8 bases between the germline ends. The CDR3 loop is CSVEEEGMNTEAFF. The CDR3 region has the DNA TGCAGCGTTGAAGAGGAGGGAATGAACACTGAAGCTTTCTTT. Combining the CDR3 with reference TRBV29-1 and TRBJ1-1 gives the whole variable domain SAVISQKPSRDICQRGTSLTIQCQVDSQVTMMFWYRQQPGQSLTLIATANQGSEATYESGFVIDKFPISRPNLTFSTLTVSNMSPEDSSIYLCSVEEEGMNTEAFFGQGTRLTVV.

This clone was picked up one time. The chain combines TRBV11-2 with TRBJ2-7; D is possibly TRBD2 (5 bases). Germline V gene lookup returns CDR1 SGHAT and CDR2 FQNNGV. The CDR3 sequence is 11 residues long. V lost 5 bases and J 7 bases, leaving 9 bases between the germline ends. The CDR3 coding sequence is TGTGCCAGCAGCCCCCCGGGGGAGCAGTACTTC. This translates into CASSPPGEQYF.

J is TRBJ2-7 and V is TRBV19, with D perhaps matching TRBD2 (8 bases). The germline V gene has CDR1 LNHDA and CDR2 SQIVND (reference sequence). The CDR3 length is 14 residues. V lost 8 bases and J lost 6, with 20 bases in between. CDR3 DNA: TGTGCCAGTGCGGGGGGCAGGGGGTACAGCGAGCAGTACTTC. Amino acid sequence: CASAGGRGYSEQYF. Drawing the rest from reference TRBV19 and TRBJ2-7, the complete variable domain is DGGITQSPKYLFRKEGQNVTLSCEQNLNHDAMYWYRQDPGQGLRLIYYSQIVNDFQKGDIAEGYSVSREKKESFPLTVTSAQKNPTAFYLCASAGGRGYSEQYFGPGTRLTVT.

V is TRBV7-8 and J is TRBJ1-5; no clear D gene. CDR3 size: 16 residues. Trimming left V 1 base short and J 3 bases short, with 13 bases between. Germline values: CDR1 SGHVS, CDR2 FQNEAQ. CDR3 region: CASSLGEGAINQPQHF. The CDR3 nucleotides read TGTGCCAGCAGCTTAGGTGAGGGTGCGATCAATCAGCCCCAGCATTTT.

This chain links TRBV29-1 with TRBJ1-2; D perhaps matches TRBD1 (5 bases). V was pared by 3 bases and J by 0 bases, with 8 bases between. This CDR3 is built from 13 residues. Germline loops: CDR1 SQVTM, CDR2 ANQGSEA. For the CDR3, the DNA is TGCAGCGTTGACGGAGGGGCTAACTATGGCTACACCTTC. It encodes CSVDGGANYGYTF.

The chain employs TRBV5-4 and TRBJ2-3, with D perhaps matching TRBD2 (6 bases). V was clipped by 0 bases and J by 2 bases, with 10 bases between them. The germline gives CDR1 SGHNT, CDR2 YYREEE (reference sequence). This CDR3 is built from 15 residues. CDR3 sequence (DNA): TGTGCCAGCAGCTTGGCGGAGGACTACACAGATACGCAGTATTTT. Protein product: CASSLAEDYTDTQYF.

The V call is TRBV14, the J call TRBJ2-7, with TRBD2 matching over 8 bases. Germline CDR1 and CDR2: SGHDN and FVKESK. This CDR3 comprises 14 residues. The trim removed 1 base at V and 3 bases at J, leaving 2 bases unmatched. CDR3 bases: TGTGCCAGCAGCCAAGGGCGGGGGGTCTACGAGCAGTACTTC. Translation: CASSQGRGVYEQYF.

The V and J genes are TRBV20-1 and TRBJ1-1; D not certain. The germline gives CDR1 DFQATT, CDR2 SNEGSKA (reference sequence). Trimming removed 6 bases from V and 1 base from J, with 6 bases in between. The length of the CDR3 is 11 residues. The CDR3: CSATKNTEAFF. CDR3 sequence (DNA): TGCAGTGCAACTAAGAACACTGAAGCTTTCTTT.

Here the CDR3 reads CASSVNSGELFF. The DNA of the CDR3 is TGTGCCAGCAGCGTAAATTCGGGGGAACTGTTTTTT. The J gene is TRBJ1-4, the V gene TRBV9; perhaps TRBD1 as D (5 bases). This CDR3 is 12 amino acids long. The V end lost 1 base, the J end lost 12 bases, and 10 bases lay between the germline ends. Per germline, CDR1 SGDLS and CDR2 YYNGEE.

This chain links TRBV29-1 with TRBJ2-2; 7 nucleotides line up with TRBD1. J gave up 1 base and V 6 bases, and 2 bases lay outside the gene matches. CDR1 and CDR2 (germline): SQVTM, ANQGSEA. The CDR3 is made up of 13 amino acids. The chain's CDR3 is CSVGTENTGELFF. The CDR3 DNA follows: TGCAGCGTGGGGACAGAGAACACCGGGGAGCTGTTTTTT.

The CDR3 region is CASSSSGVLSYNEQFF. Here the CDR3 DNA reads TGTGCCAGCAGTTCAAGCGGGGTCCTCTCCTACAATGAGCAGTTCTTC. This chain uses TRBV27 with TRBJ2-1; 7 nucleotides agree with TRBD2. CDR3 length equals 16 residues. The germline V gene encodes CDR1 MNHEY and CDR2 SMNVEV (reference sequence). With 4 bases clipped from V and 0 bases from J, the junction kept 6 bases outside the gene matches.

This clone was detected only once. This rearrangement joins TRBV6-9 to TRBJ2-5, with 7 bases matching TRBD2. The CDR3 totals 16 residues. Looked up from germline, CDR1 is MNHGY and CDR2 is SVAAGI. V lost 7 bases to trimming and J lost 6 bases; unmatched junction nucleotides: 17. This CDR3 reads CASTFTAGRAVKTQYF. The CDR3 nucleotides are TGTGCCAGCACGTTTACCGCGGGGAGGGCCGTGAAGACCCAGTACTTC.

CDR3 in amino acids: CASIWREPSNEQFF. The DNA of the CDR3 is TGTGCCAGCATATGGCGGGAGCCCAGCAATGAGCAGTTCTTC. The chain combines TRBV2 with TRBJ2-1; TRBD2 agrees at 7 bases. The CDR3 runs to 14 residues. Trimming removed 7 bases from V and 6 bases from J; junction bases left unmatched: 9. Germline V gives CDR1 SNHLY, CDR2 FYNNEI.

The chain joins TRBV5-5 to TRBJ1-5; the match to TRBD1 covers 7 bases. CDR1 is SGHKS, CDR2 YYEKEE, per germline (reference sequence). The CDR3 has 17 residues. V lost 2 bases, J lost 6 bases, and 14 bases stayed unmatched. The CDR3 here is CASSFRDSLYQSQPQHF. As DNA, the CDR3 is TGTGCCAGCAGCTTTAGGGACAGCCTTTATCAAAGTCAGCCCCAGCATTTT.

The rearrangement links TRBV11-2 to TRBJ1-2, with TRBD1 as a possible D gene (5 bases). The CDR3 is made up of 14 amino acids. The V gene's germline CDR1 is SGHAT and CDR2 FQNNGV. V shed 5 bases and J shed 4 bases, with 14 bases lying between them. CDR3 DNA sequence: TGTGCCAGCAGCCCGCGAACAGGACCCTATGGCTACACCTTC. Translating it yields CASSPRTGPYGYTF.

The chain carries TRBV5-6 and TRBJ2-7; D is perhaps TRBD2 (5 bases). V was pared by 2 bases and J by 2 bases, with 14 bases between. The CDR3 loop spans 15 amino acids. Germline V CDR1 and CDR2: SGHDT, YYEEEE. Here the CDR3 reads CASSFSSRPPYEQYF. The CDR3, as DNA: TGTGCCAGCAGCTTCTCTAGCAGGCCTCCCTACGAGCAGTACTTC.

This clone was recorded only once. V is TRBV14 and J is TRBJ1-1; D possibly corresponds to TRBD1 (5 bases). Trimming stripped 6 bases from V and 5 bases from J, with 16 bases between. Germline loops: CDR1 SGHDN, CDR2 FVKESK. CDR3 size: 14 residues. Here the CDR3 DNA reads TGTGCCAGCAGACGAAGTCCAGGGCATACTGAAGCTTTCTTT. Translating it yields CASRRSPGHTEAFF.

V is TRBV18 and J is TRBJ2-3; 7 bases fit TRBD1. V trimming: 6 bases; J trimming: 3 bases; junction bases outside the gene matches: 9. The germline V gene encodes CDR1 KGHSH and CDR2 LQKENI. This CDR3 has 15 amino acids. For the CDR3, the DNA is TGTGCCAGCTCCTCAGGGGGAGAGGAAACAGATACGCAGTATTTT. It encodes CASSSGGEETDTQYF.

The chain is built from TRBV9 and TRBJ2-2, with TRBD1 as a possible D gene (6 bases). V was clipped by 2 bases and J by 4 bases, with 12 bases between them. CDR1 is SGDLS and CDR2 is YYNGEE in the germline V gene. This CDR3 contains 15 residues. The CDR3 loop reads CASSVSLRGTGELFF. The CDR3 nucleotides are TGTGCCAGCAGCGTTAGTCTCAGGGGCACCGGGGAGCTGTTTTTT.

The chain couples TRBV4-3 to TRBJ2-1, with a weak D call TRBD2 (5 bases). CDR3 length: 16 residues. Germline V gene lookup returns CDR1 LGHNA and CDR2 YSLEER. V was trimmed by 0 bases and J by 0 bases, leaving 9 bases between them. This CDR3 is CASSQDSSNSYNEQFF. The CDR3 DNA reads TGCGCCAGCAGCCAAGATTCTAGCAACTCCTACAATGAGCAGTTCTTC.

This clone was recorded a few times. CDR3 region: CATSRGRQGGNEKLFF. The DNA of the CDR3 is TGTGCCACCAGCAGAGGACGACAGGGCGGTAATGAAAAACTGTTTTTT. This chain joins TRBV15 and TRBJ1-4; 7 positions agree with TRBD1. V was pared by 1 base and J by 4 bases, with 6 bases of the junction left unmatched. This CDR3 contains 16 residues. Germline-derived CDR1 and CDR2 are LNHNV and YYDKDF (reference sequence).

V gene TRBV4-3 combines with J gene TRBJ2-7; a possible D gene is TRBD2 (5 bases). From germline, CDR1 is LGHNA and CDR2 YSLEER. The CDR3 spans 16 residues. V lost 2 bases to trimming and J lost 2 bases, with 16 bases between them. The CDR3 reads CASSQWGDKQPYEQYF. Here the CDR3 DNA reads TGCGCCAGCAGCCAATGGGGAGACAAGCAACCCTACGAGCAGTACTTC.